The 26 T cell receptor beta chains below all came from one sample that was sequenced in a study of blood T cell repertoires in COVID-19. Clones were sequenced by immunoSEQ multiplex PCR, and TCRdb holds only the in-frame ones, with some missing. The table shows about 180,000 clones, with roughly 84% occurring only once. Sample: peripheral blood. The receptor source for this set is a man younger than 30 with active or convalescent COVID-19.

V and J are TRBV29-1 and TRBJ2-3; 11 nucleotides line up with TRBD2. Germline CDR1 reads SQVTM; CDR2 reads ANQGSEA. V shed 6 bases, J shed 10 bases, and the junction held 6 bases outside the gene matches. The CDR3 runs 12 residues. The DNA of the CDR3 is TGCAGCGTGCGTAGCGGGAGGGCGGCGCAGTATTTT. Amino acids: CSVRSGRAAQYF.

The chain has TRBV5-6 and TRBJ2-7; D might be TRBD2 (6 bases). V was cut by 5 bases and J by 4 bases, with 22 bases left in between. This CDR3 has 16 amino acids. CDR1 and CDR2 (germline): SGHDT, YYEEEE. The CDR3 here is CASRSPEGTIPYEQYF. The CDR3 DNA reads as TGTGCCAGCAGGTCCCCGGAGGGTACGATACCTTACGAGCAGTACTTC. The variable domain in full, completed from reference TRBV5-6 and TRBJ2-7, reads DAGVTQSPTHLIKTRGQQVTLRCSPKSGHDTVSWYQQALGQGPQFIFQYYEEEERQRGNFPDRFSGHQFPNYSSELNVNALLLGDSALYLCASRSPEGTIPYEQYFGPGTRLTVT.

The chain is built from TRBV27 and TRBJ2-1; TRBD2 agrees at 11 bases. V lost 5 bases and J lost 6; bases outside the gene matches: 6. Germline lookup yields CDR1 MNHEY and CDR2 SMNVEV (reference sequence). The CDR3 loop spans 15 amino acids. The CDR3 coding sequence is TGTGCCAGCAGTGAGACTAGCGGGGCCCCCAATGAGCAGTTCTTC. Translation: CASSETSGAPNEQFF.

This chain joins TRBV3-1 (or the pseudogene TRBV3-2) and TRBJ2-5, with 8 bases identical to TRBD1. V gave up 1 base and J gave up 2 bases; unmatched junction bases: 3. Germline CDR1 reads LGHDT; CDR2 reads YNNKEL (reference sequence). The CDR3 runs 15 residues. Written as DNA, the CDR3 is TGTGCCAGCAGCCAAGCCAGGGGGCCACAAGAGACCCAGTACTTC. Its protein product is CASSQARGPQETQYF.

V is TRBV27 and J is TRBJ2-3; 10 bases are a match to TRBD2. The V segment lost 4 bases and the J segment 3 bases; nucleotides outside the gene matches: 4. The CDR3 length is 15 residues. CDR1 is MNHEY and CDR2 is SMNVEV in the germline V gene (reference sequence). CDR3 coding DNA: TGTGCCAGCAGTTGGCTAGCGGGAGTTACAGATACGCAGTATTTT. It encodes CASSWLAGVTDTQYF.

Here the CDR3 reads CASSPGLAGAYEQYF. CDR3 nucleotides: TGTGCCAGCAGCCCGGGACTAGCGGGGGCCTACGAGCAGTACTTC. The chain has TRBV6-5 and TRBJ2-7, with 14 nucleotides matching TRBD2. The CDR3 sequence is 15 residues long. The germline V gene encodes CDR1 MNHEY and CDR2 SVGAGI. The V and J ends lost 6 bases and 2 bases, in that order; junction bases with no gene match: 3.

V gene TRBV29-1 combines with J gene TRBJ2-2, with a weak D call TRBD2 (5 bases). Germline CDR1 SQVTM, CDR2 ANQGSEA. Trimming shortened V by 3 bases and J by 6 bases, and 11 bases separated the two germline ends. The CDR3 totals 13 residues. The CDR3 spells CSVDGGLPGELFF. The CDR3 DNA follows: TGCAGCGTTGATGGAGGTCTTCCCGGGGAGCTGTTTTTT.

This clone was seen more than once but under ten times. This sequence joins TRBV6-2 or TRBV6-3 and TRBJ1-1; D uncertain. This CDR3 is 12 amino acids long. Germline-derived CDR1 and CDR2 are MNHEY and SVGEGT. V was pared by 3 bases and J by 6 bases, with 8 bases between. CDR3 region: CASSYSVSEAFF. The CDR3 coding sequence is TGTGCCAGCAGTTATTCAGTGTCTGAAGCTTTCTTT.

Comment on this clone: The identical CDR3 is also encoded by other nucleotide sequences in the sample. The rearrangement uses TRBV18 and TRBJ1-2, with TRBD1 matching 11 bases. This CDR3 comprises 15 residues. J gave up 3 bases and V 2 bases, and 2 bases lay outside the gene matches. CDR1 and CDR2 (germline): KGHSH, LQKENI. The DNA for the CDR3 is TGTGCCAGCTCACCATCGGGACAGGGGGACTATGGCTACACCTTC. It is translated as CASSPSGQGDYGYTF.

The chain employs TRBV19 and TRBJ2-5; 8 bases agree with TRBD1. The CDR3 spans 13 residues. CDR1 and CDR2 from the germline V gene are LNHDA and SQIVND (reference sequence). The ends lost 6 bases at V and 7 bases at J; junction bases unmatched: 7. CDR3 DNA sequence: TGTGCCAGTAGCCCGGAGGGGACAGGGACCCAGTACTTC. The encoded protein is CASSPEGTGTQYF.

The chain couples TRBV7-6 to TRBJ2-2; 7 bases align to TRBD1. Per the germline V gene, CDR1 is SGHVS and CDR2 is FNYEAQ. The V and J ends lost 2 bases and 6 bases, in that order; junction bases with no gene match: 6. The length of the CDR3 is 15 residues. This chain's CDR3 is CASSLLQGVPGELFF. The DNA for the CDR3 is TGTGCCAGCAGCTTACTTCAGGGGGTACCCGGGGAGCTGTTTTTT. Variable domain in full (rest from reference TRBV7-6 and TRBJ2-2): GAGVSQSPRYKVTKRGQDVALRCDPISGHVSLYWYRQALGQGPEFLTYFNYEAQQDKSGLPNDRFSAERPEGSISTLTIQRTEQRDSAMYRCASSLLQGVPGELFFGEGSRLTVL.

The chain links TRBV9 to TRBJ2-1; TRBD1 might be the D (7 bases). V lost 0 bases to trimming and J lost 6 bases, with 13 bases between them. The CDR3 contains 15 residues. Germline V lookup: CDR1 SGDLS, CDR2 YYNGEE. DNA for the CDR3: TGTGCCAGCAGCGTAGGAACAGGGGAGGTCAATGAGCAGTTCTTC. This gives the protein CASSVGTGEVNEQFF.

This CDR3 is CASSARLAGDTQYF. CDR3 DNA: TGTGCCAGCAGCGCACGACTAGCAGGAGATACGCAGTATTTT. The chain is built from TRBV9 and TRBJ2-3, with 7 bases lining up with TRBD2. The V segment lost 3 bases and the J segment 5 bases; nucleotides outside the gene matches: 6. The CDR3 runs to 14 residues. Germline CDR1 reads SGDLS; CDR2 reads YYNGEE.

This chain uses TRBV10-3 with TRBJ2-1, with D unclear. The V and J ends lost 10 bases and 4 bases respectively, with 14 bases between them. Germline CDR1 reads ENHRY; CDR2 reads SYGVKD. CDR3 length equals 13 residues. CDR3 nucleotide sequence: TGTGCCACCGGTGAGGCCAGATACAATGAGCAGTTCTTC. It specifies CATGEARYNEQFF.

The rearrangement uses TRBV9 and TRBJ2-7; D call uncertain. The germline V gene encodes CDR1 SGDLS and CDR2 YYNGEE. This CDR3 has 12 amino acids. Trimming stripped 5 bases from V and 1 base from J, with 7 bases between. CDR3 nucleotide sequence: TGTGCCAGCAGTGCAGGTTCCTACGAGCAGTACTTC. Its protein product is CASSAGSYEQYF. The variable domain in full, completed from reference TRBV9 and TRBJ2-7, reads DSGVTQTPKHLITATGQRVTLRCSPRSGDLSVYWYQQSLDQGLQFLIQYYNGEERAKGNILERFSAQQFPDLHSELNLSSLELGDSALYFCASSAGSYEQYFGPGTRLTVT.

J is TRBJ2-1 and V is TRBV24-1, with 14 bases aligning to TRBD2. Germline lookup yields CDR1 KGHDR and CDR2 SFDVKD. The length of the CDR3 is 18 residues. J lost 0 bases, V lost 4 bases, and 4 bases had no gene match. The CDR3 loop reads CATSDPGTSGSSYNEQFF. As DNA, the CDR3 is TGTGCCACCAGTGACCCCGGGACTAGCGGGAGCTCCTACAATGAGCAGTTCTTC.

In its sample, this clone was seen a few times. The chain has TRBV28 and TRBJ1-2; 8 nucleotides align to TRBD1. Germline V gene data show CDR1 as MDHEN and CDR2 as SYDVKM. V trimming: 6 bases; J trimming: 8 bases; junction bases outside the gene matches: 14. CDR3 length equals 15 residues. The CDR3 region has the DNA TGTGCCAGCAGCGGCCCAGGGCAGGGGGCTAGGGGCTACACCTTC. It translates to CASSGPGQGARGYTF.

The chain recombines TRBV29-1 with TRBJ2-3, with TRBD2 identical over 8 bases. The trim removed 7 bases at V and 0 bases at J, leaving 3 bases unmatched. CDR3 length equals 13 residues. Germline V gene sequence: CDR1 SQVTM, CDR2 ANQGSEA. CDR3 residues: CSARGGSTDTQYF. The CDR3 DNA reads TGCAGCGCCCGCGGGGGGAGCACAGATACGCAGTATTTT.

The rearrangement joins TRBV5-6 to TRBJ2-3; tentative D call: TRBD1 (5 bases). Germline-derived CDR1 and CDR2 are SGHDT and YYEEEE. The V gene lost 4 bases and the J gene lost 3 bases, with 9 bases spanning the gap. There are 13 residues in the CDR3. Here the CDR3 reads CASSPDTTDTQYF. CDR3 nucleotides: TGTGCCAGCAGCCCGGACACAACAGATACGCAGTATTTT.

CDR3 DNA: TGCGCCAGCAGCTTTGGGGAGAGAGGGAACATTCAGTACTTC. Translated: CASSFGERGNIQYF. The chain links TRBV5-1 to TRBJ2-4; the D gene is possibly TRBD2 (5 bases). V lost 2 bases and J lost 7, with 13 bases in between. Germline-derived CDR1 and CDR2 are SGHRS and YFSETQ. There are 14 residues in the CDR3.

The chain combines TRBV6-6 with TRBJ1-5; TRBD1 agrees at 12 bases. CDR3 length equals 18 residues. The germline gives CDR1 MNHNY, CDR2 SVGAGI (reference sequence). V shed 5 bases and J 0 bases; nucleotides not matched to a gene: 8. The CDR3 DNA reads as TGTGCCAGCAGTCGAACCGGGACAGGGGGCAATAGCAATCAGCCCCAGCATTTT. This gives the protein CASSRTGTGGNSNQPQHF.

This clone showed up just once. The chain recombines TRBV15 with TRBJ1-4, with D possibly being TRBD1 (6 bases). The V and J ends lost 9 bases and 7 bases respectively, with 18 bases between them. The CDR3 has 14 amino acids. Germline V lookup: CDR1 LNHNV, CDR2 YYDKDF (reference sequence). Written as DNA, the CDR3 is TGTGCCACGGGCAGACGAGGGGGTGGTGAAAAACTGTTTTTT. Its protein is CATGRRGGGEKLFF.

This rearrangement joins TRBV5-6 to TRBJ1-2; no clear D gene. V was pared by 1 base and J by 1 base, with 8 bases between. Per germline, CDR1 SGHDT and CDR2 YYEEEE. The CDR3 is 14 residues long. The CDR3 bases are TGTGCCAGCAGCTTGACCAGGCGTAACTATGGCTACACCTTC. Amino acids: CASSLTRRNYGYTF.

The chain combines TRBV27 with TRBJ2-7, with D possibly matching TRBD1 (5 bases). Germline-derived CDR1 and CDR2 are MNHEY and SMNVEV (reference sequence). V was shortened by 1 base and J by 5 bases, with 15 bases between the two germline ends. The CDR3 extends over 15 amino acids. The CDR3 sequence: CASSLFVGAENEQYF. CDR3 bases: TGTGCCAGCAGTTTATTTGTAGGGGCCGAGAACGAGCAGTACTTC.

This sequence joins TRBV4-2 and TRBJ2-7; 11 nucleotides align to TRBD2. Germline V CDR1 and CDR2: LGHNA, YNFKEQ. CDR3 length equals 15 residues. The V gene end was trimmed by 3 bases and the J gene end by 5 bases; junction bases not matched to a gene: 6. CDR3 amino acids: CASSHVLAGVNEQYF. For the CDR3, the DNA is TGTGCCAGCAGCCATGTACTAGCGGGAGTAAACGAGCAGTACTTC.

The rearrangement uses TRBV9 and TRBJ2-5; D is uncertain. V was clipped by 0 bases and J by 5 bases, with 11 bases between them. The CDR3 sequence is 14 residues long. CDR1 is SGDLS and CDR2 is YYNGEE in the germline V gene. The chain's CDR3 is CASSVGGQSETQYF. CDR3 in DNA: TGTGCCAGCAGCGTAGGCGGCCAGTCGGAGACCCAGTACTTC.